The 3 T cell receptor beta chains reported below all come from one sample, sequenced in a study of blood T cell repertoires in COVID-19. TCRdb keeps only in-frame clones here, not all; method: immunoSEQ multiplex PCR. This table has 25,000 to 30,000 clones, 76% appearing once. Sequencing was done on a sample of peripheral blood. These receptor sequences come from a man in his 70s with acute or convalescent COVID-19.

The rearrangement uses TRBV6-5 and TRBJ1-1, with D possibly being TRBD1 (6 bases). CDR1 MNHEY and CDR2 SVGAGI come from the germline V gene. This CDR3 comprises 13 residues. Trimming removed 5 bases from V and 2 bases from J, with 9 bases in between. Here the CDR3 DNA reads TGTGCCAGCAGTCGGACAGTAAACACTGAAGCTTTCTTT. It encodes CASSRTVNTEAFF.

The chain uses TRBV29-1 and TRBJ1-1, with no clear D. Germline loops: CDR1 SQVTM, CDR2 ANQGSEA. The V end lost 4 bases, the J end lost 5 bases, and 11 bases lay between the germline ends. The CDR3 length is 12 residues. The CDR3 DNA reads as TGCAGCGTTGTTTGGGGAGCGACTGAAGCTTTCTTT. This sequence encodes CSVVWGATEAFF. The full variable domain, in which reference TRBV29-1 and TRBJ1-1 provide the parts outside the CDR3, is SAVISQKPSRDICQRGTSLTIQCQVDSQVTMMFWYRQQPGQSLTLIATANQGSEATYESGFVIDKFPISRPNLTFSTLTVSNMSPEDSSIYLCSVVWGATEAFFGQGTRLTVV.

V is TRBV13 and J is TRBJ2-7; no reliable D call. Trimming cost V 3 bases and J 3 bases, with 6 bases left between them. CDR1 PRHDT and CDR2 FYEKMQ come from the germline V gene (reference sequence). The CDR3 sequence is 12 residues long. The CDR3 loop reads CASSFSVYEQYF. In DNA, the CDR3 is TGTGCCAGCAGCTTTTCTGTCTACGAGCAGTACTTC.